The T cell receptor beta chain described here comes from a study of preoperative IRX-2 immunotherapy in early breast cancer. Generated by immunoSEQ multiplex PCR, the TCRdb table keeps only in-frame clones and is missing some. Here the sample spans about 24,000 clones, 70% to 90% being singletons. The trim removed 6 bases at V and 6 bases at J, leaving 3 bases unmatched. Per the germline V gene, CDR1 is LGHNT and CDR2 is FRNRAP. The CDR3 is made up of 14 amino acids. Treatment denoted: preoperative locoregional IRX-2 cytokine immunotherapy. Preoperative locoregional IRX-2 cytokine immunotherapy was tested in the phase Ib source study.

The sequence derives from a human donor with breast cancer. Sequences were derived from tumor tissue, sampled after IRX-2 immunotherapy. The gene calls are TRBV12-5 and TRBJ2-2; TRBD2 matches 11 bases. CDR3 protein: CASGTSGASGELFF. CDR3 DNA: TGTGCTAGTGGGACTAGCGGGGCCTCCGGGGAGCTGTTTTTT.